The next 19 T cell receptor beta chains were all read from a single sample in a study of post-analysis software for immune sequencing data. General study results and limits: There were a handful of TRBV segments more frequent in patients than controls, and TRBV5-6, TRBV5-1 and TRBV20-1 were among them.

Unique-molecular-identifier-tagged TCR beta cDNA libraries were used. TCRdb fed the PCR reads into MiXCR, producing one record per CDR3 protein. Seen here are about half a million distinct CDR3 sequences, roughly 45% observed once, and the top ten hold around 10%. Their antigen targets remain unknown. Material for sequencing was blood. Receptors originate from a girl aged 10-17 years with multiple sclerosis.

The V and J genes are TRBV29-1 and TRBJ2-3; 8 bases line up with TRBD2. CDR3 length: 18 residues. Germline-derived CDR1 and CDR2 are SQVTM and ANQGSEA. Trimming cost V 3 bases and J 1 base; bases outside gene matches: 15. The CDR3 region is CSVEAGGVGGGGTDTQYF. The CDR3 DNA reads TGCAGCGTTGAGGCGGGGGGAGTAGGCGGAGGGGGCACAGATACGCAGTATTTT.

This chain joins TRBV9 and TRBJ1-1; tentative D call: TRBD1 (5 bases). The length of the CDR3 is 14 residues. The V and J ends lost 2 bases and 1 base respectively, with 9 bases between them. CDR1 and CDR2 from the germline V gene are SGDLS and YYNGEE. CDR3 loop: CASSVWGGNTEAFF. CDR3 DNA: TGTGCCAGCAGCGTTTGGGGCGGGAACACTGAAGCTTTCTTT.

The chain links TRBV20-1 to TRBJ2-1; no definite D call. The DNA end is a closer match to TRBJ2-7, so the J assignment may be wrong. Germline lookup yields CDR1 DFQATT and CDR2 SNEGSKA (reference sequence). This CDR3 region has 15 residues. Written as DNA, the CDR3 is TGCAGTGCTAGGGTCCGATACGACTCCTACAATGAGCAGTACTTC. This codes for CSARVRYDSYNEQYF.

The gene calls are TRBV20-1 and TRBJ1-2; weak D call: TRBD1 (5 bases). The V gene's germline CDR1 is DFQATT and CDR2 SNEGSKA (reference sequence). The CDR3 contains 12 residues. The V end lost 5 bases, the J end lost 6 bases, and 13 bases lay between the germline ends. CDR3 in amino acids: CSAEWGEDGYTF. The DNA for the CDR3 is TGCAGTGCTGAATGGGGGGAGGATGGCTACACCTTC.

The chain joins TRBV2 to TRBJ2-7, with 7 bases fitting TRBD2. The end of the DNA aligns better with TRBJ2-5, so the J call may be wrong. The CDR3 spans 13 residues. Looked up from germline, CDR1 is SNHLY and CDR2 is FYNNEI. The CDR3 coding sequence is TGTGCCAGCAGGCGGGAGCAAAAAGAGACCCAGTACTTC. Protein product: CASRREQKETQYF.

This chain connects TRBV7-2 to TRBJ2-1; TRBD1 agrees at 12 bases. J was trimmed by 10 bases and V by 7 bases; bases with no gene match: 5. Germline loops: CDR1 SGHTA, CDR2 FQGNSA. The CDR3 is 13 residues long. Written as DNA, the CDR3 is TGTGCCAGCATCGGGACAGGGGGCCCGGAGCAGTTCTTC. Translating it yields CASIGTGGPEQFF.

This clonotype has just a few counts. The chain joins TRBV6-5 to TRBJ1-2; 8 bases are a match to TRBD1. Trimming at V came to 2 bases and at J to 8 bases, leaving 4 bases not matched to a gene. Germline V gene data show CDR1 as MNHEY and CDR2 as SVGAGI. The CDR3 has 13 residues. The CDR3 coding sequence is TGTGCCAGCAGTTACAGCAGGGGGCGCGGCTACACCTTC. Encoded protein: CASSYSRGRGYTF.

This clonotype was recorded a few times. At one end, the junction sequence differs from germline, possibly due to a read error. The V call is TRBV12-3 or TRBV12-4, the J call TRBJ1-1, with D unclear. This CDR3 comprises 14 residues. The CDR3 coding sequence is TGTGCCAGTAGTTTAGCTCCGGTGAACACTGAAGCTTTCTTT. Protein: CASSLAPVNTEAFF.

The chain couples TRBV11-2 to TRBJ2-2, with D possibly matching TRBD1 (6 bases). The CDR3 length is 15 residues. V lost 1 base, J lost 6 bases, and 12 bases lay in between. Germline V gene lookup returns CDR1 SGHAT and CDR2 FQNNGV. This CDR3 reads CASSLVSPGAGELFF. In nucleotides, the CDR3 is TGTGCCAGCAGCTTAGTCTCTCCAGGGGCCGGGGAGCTGTTTTTT.

The chain recombines TRBV12-3 or TRBV12-4 with TRBJ2-1; TRBD2 agrees at 13 bases. CDR3 length: 18 amino acids. Trimming at V came to 6 bases and at J to 3 bases, leaving 11 bases not matched to a gene. CDR3 bases: TGTGCCAGCAGACCGGGACTAGCGGGACTCCCGGGCTACAATGAGCAGTTCTTC. Protein product: CASRPGLAGLPGYNEQFF.

This clonotype turned up a few times. The chain uses TRBV3-1 and TRBJ2-3, with TRBD2 matching over 12 bases. Looked up from germline, CDR1 is LGHDT and CDR2 is YNNKEL (reference sequence). The CDR3 has 17 amino acids. V was pared by 2 bases and J by 0 bases, with 3 bases of the junction left unmatched. The CDR3 region is CASSQRLAGDSTDTQYF. In DNA, the CDR3 is TGTGCCAGCAGCCAAAGACTAGCGGGAGATAGCACAGATACGCAGTATTTT.

The chain combines TRBV24-1 with TRBJ2-7, with D unresolved. This CDR3 has 13 residues. Trimming shortened V by 1 base and J by 3 bases, and 6 bases separated the two germline ends. CDR1 is KGHDR, CDR2 SFDVKD, per germline. CDR3 amino acids: CATSDFRGYEQYF. The CDR3 region has the DNA TGTGCCACCAGTGATTTCAGAGGCTACGAGCAGTACTTC.

The chain combines TRBV12-3 or TRBV12-4 with TRBJ2-4; 8 bases agree with TRBD2. The V gene end was trimmed by 6 bases and the J gene end by 0 bases; junction bases not matched to a gene: 16. The CDR3 length is 19 residues. CDR3 residues: CASRPGLAVFHLAKNIQYF. CDR3 coding DNA: TGTGCCAGCAGGCCAGGACTAGCAGTATTTCACTTAGCCAAAAACATTCAGTACTTC.

This chain connects TRBV5-1 to TRBJ2-3; 7 bases fit TRBD2. This CDR3 contains 15 residues. J was trimmed by 0 bases and V by 1 base; bases with no gene match: 2. Germline lookup yields CDR1 SGHRS and CDR2 YFSETQ. The CDR3 loop is CASSLRRESTDTQYF. The CDR3 DNA reads as TGCGCCAGCAGCTTGCGGCGGGAGAGCACAGATACGCAGTATTTT.

The chain carries TRBV5-5 and TRBJ2-7, with 11 nucleotides matching TRBD1. Germline values: CDR1 SGHKS, CDR2 YYEKEE (reference sequence). V gave up 3 bases and J gave up 3 bases; unmatched junction bases: 5. The CDR3 totals 15 residues. This CDR3 is CASSSRTGGNYEQYF. DNA of the CDR3: TGTGCCAGCAGCTCAAGGACAGGGGGCAACTACGAGCAGTACTTC.

V gene TRBV5-1 combines with J gene TRBJ1-2; D possibly corresponds to TRBD1 (6 bases). Between the trimmed V and J ends, which lost 4 bases and 5 bases, there was a span of 15 bases. Germline assignment: CDR1 SGHRS and CDR2 YFSETQ. The CDR3 runs to 14 residues. The CDR3 bases are TGCGCCAGCAGCATCGTACAGGGCGGTTATGGCTACACCTTC. This sequence encodes CASSIVQGGYGYTF.

This sequence joins TRBV5-5 and TRBJ2-3, with TRBD2 matching 9 bases. CDR1 and CDR2 (germline): SGHKS, YYEKEE (reference sequence). The CDR3 contains 15 residues. V trimming: 0 bases; J trimming: 7 bases; junction bases outside the gene matches: 6. CDR3 coding DNA: TGTGCCAGCAGCTTGGGACTAGCGGCCGAAAATACGCAGTATTTT. Translation: CASSLGLAAENTQYF.

For this clonotype: A much larger clone differs from this one at a single base, so this may be a read error. The chain couples TRBV6-5 to TRBJ2-1; D is unresolved. The CDR3 length is 16 residues. Germline V gene data show CDR1 as MNHEY and CDR2 as SVGAGI. The CDR3 loop reads CASSYSKESSYNERFF. CDR3 in DNA: TGTGCCAGCAGTTACTCTAAGGAGAGCTCCTACAATGAGCGGTTCTTC.

The V and J genes are TRBV27 and TRBJ2-4, with D unresolved. V lost 7 bases and J 0 bases, leaving 10 bases between the germline ends. This CDR3 contains 14 residues. Germline assignment: CDR1 MNHEY and CDR2 SMNVEV (reference sequence). CDR3 in DNA: TGTGCCAGCAATGAAGGTCTAGCCAAAAACATTCAGTACTTC. Its protein product is CASNEGLAKNIQYF.